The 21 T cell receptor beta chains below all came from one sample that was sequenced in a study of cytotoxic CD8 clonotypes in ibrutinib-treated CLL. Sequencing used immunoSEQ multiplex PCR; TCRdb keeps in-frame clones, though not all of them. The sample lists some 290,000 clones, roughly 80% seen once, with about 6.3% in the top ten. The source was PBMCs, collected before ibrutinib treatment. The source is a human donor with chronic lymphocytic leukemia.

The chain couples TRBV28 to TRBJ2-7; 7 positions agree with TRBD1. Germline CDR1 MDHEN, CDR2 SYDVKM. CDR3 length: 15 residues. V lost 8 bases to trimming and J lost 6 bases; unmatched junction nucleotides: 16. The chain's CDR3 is CASQASPTGIGEQYF. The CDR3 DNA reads TGTGCCAGCCAAGCCTCCCCGACAGGGATCGGCGAGCAGTACTTC.

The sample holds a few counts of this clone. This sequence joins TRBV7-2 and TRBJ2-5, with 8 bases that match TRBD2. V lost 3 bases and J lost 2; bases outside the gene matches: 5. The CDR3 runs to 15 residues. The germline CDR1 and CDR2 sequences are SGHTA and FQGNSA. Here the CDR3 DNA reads TGTGCCAGCAGCTTGTCTAGCGGGCCTCAAGAGACCCAGTACTTC. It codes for CASSLSSGPQETQYF.

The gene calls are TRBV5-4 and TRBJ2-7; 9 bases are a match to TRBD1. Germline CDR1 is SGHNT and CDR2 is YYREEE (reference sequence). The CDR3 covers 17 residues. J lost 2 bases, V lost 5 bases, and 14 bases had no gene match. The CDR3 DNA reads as TGTGCCAGCAGACTACCCCGGGACAGGGTACTAGCCTACGAGCAGTACTTC. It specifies CASRLPRDRVLAYEQYF.

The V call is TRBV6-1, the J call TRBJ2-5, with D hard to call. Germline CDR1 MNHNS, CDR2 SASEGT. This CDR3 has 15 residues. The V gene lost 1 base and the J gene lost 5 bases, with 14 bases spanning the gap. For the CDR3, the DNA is TGTGCCAGCAGTGAAGTTCGAACTTCAAAGGAGACCCAGTACTTC. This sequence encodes CASSEVRTSKETQYF.

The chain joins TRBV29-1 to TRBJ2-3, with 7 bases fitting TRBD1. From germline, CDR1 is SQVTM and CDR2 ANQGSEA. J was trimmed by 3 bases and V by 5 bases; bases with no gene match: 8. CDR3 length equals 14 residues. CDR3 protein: CSVLRQGGTDTQYF. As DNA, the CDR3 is TGCAGCGTTCTCCGACAGGGTGGAACAGATACGCAGTATTTT.

CDR3 amino acids: CASSLRTENTEAFF. DNA of the CDR3: TGTGCCAGCAGTTTAAGGACAGAGAACACTGAAGCTTTCTTT. The V gene is TRBV28, the J gene TRBJ1-1; maybe TRBD1 (6 bases). Per the germline V gene, CDR1 is MDHEN and CDR2 is SYDVKM. The CDR3 spans 14 residues. Trimming removed 2 bases from V and 1 base from J, with 8 bases in between. The variable domain in full, completed from reference TRBV28 and TRBJ1-1, reads DVKVTQSSRYLVKRTGEKVFLECVQDMDHENMFWYRQDPGLGLRLIYFSYDVKMKEKGDIPEGYSVSREKKERFSLILESASTNQTSMYLCASSLRTENTEAFFGQGTRLTVV.

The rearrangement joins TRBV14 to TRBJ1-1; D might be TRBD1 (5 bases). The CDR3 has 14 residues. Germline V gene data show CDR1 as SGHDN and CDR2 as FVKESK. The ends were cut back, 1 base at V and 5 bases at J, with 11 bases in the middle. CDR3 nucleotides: TGTGCCAGCAGCCAAGTTCGGGGGAGGACTGAAGCTTTCTTT. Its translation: CASSQVRGRTEAFF. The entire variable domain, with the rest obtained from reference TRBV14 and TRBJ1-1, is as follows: EAGVTQFPSHSVIEKGQTVTLRCDPISGHDNLYWYRRVMGKEIKFLLHFVKESKQDESGMPNNRFLAERTGGTYSTLKVQPAELEDSGVYFCASSQVRGRTEAFFGQGTRLTVV.

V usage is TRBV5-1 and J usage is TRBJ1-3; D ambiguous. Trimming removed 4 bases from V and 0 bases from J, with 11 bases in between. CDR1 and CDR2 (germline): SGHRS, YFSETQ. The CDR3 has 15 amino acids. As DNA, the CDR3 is TGCGCCAGCAGCCTGGGTCCGGCCTCTGGAAACACCATATATTTT. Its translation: CASSLGPASGNTIYF.

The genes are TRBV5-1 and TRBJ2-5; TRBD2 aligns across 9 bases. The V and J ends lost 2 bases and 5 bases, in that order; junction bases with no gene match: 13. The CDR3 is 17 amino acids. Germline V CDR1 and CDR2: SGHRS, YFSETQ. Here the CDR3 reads CASSLGHLLAGLETQYF. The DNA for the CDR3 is TGCGCCAGCAGCTTAGGACACTTGCTAGCGGGATTGGAGACCCAGTACTTC. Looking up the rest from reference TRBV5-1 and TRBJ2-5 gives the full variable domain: KAGVTQTPRYLIKTRGQQVTLSCSPISGHRSVSWYQQTPGQGLQFLFEYFSETQRNKGNFPGRFSGRQFSNSRSEMNVSTLELGDSALYLCASSLGHLLAGLETQYFGPGTRLLVL.

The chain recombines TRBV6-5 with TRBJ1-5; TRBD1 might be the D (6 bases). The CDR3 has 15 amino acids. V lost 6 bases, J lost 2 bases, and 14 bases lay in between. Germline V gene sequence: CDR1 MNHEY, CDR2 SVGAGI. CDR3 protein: CASSRTGFGNQPQHF. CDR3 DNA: TGTGCCAGCAGCCGAACAGGGTTTGGCAATCAGCCCCAGCATTTT.

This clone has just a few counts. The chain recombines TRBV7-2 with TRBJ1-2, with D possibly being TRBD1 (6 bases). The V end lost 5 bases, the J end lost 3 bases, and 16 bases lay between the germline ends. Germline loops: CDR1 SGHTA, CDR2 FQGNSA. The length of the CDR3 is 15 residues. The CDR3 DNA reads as TGTGCCAGCAGCCATCCCGGGACACCGCACTATGGCTACACCTTC. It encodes CASSHPGTPHYGYTF. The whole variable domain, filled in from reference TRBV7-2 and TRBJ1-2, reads GAGVSQSPSNKVTEKGKDVELRCDPISGHTALYWYRQSLGQGLEFLIYFQGNSAPDKSGLPSDRFSAERTGGSVSTLTIQRTQQEDSAVYLCASSHPGTPHYGYTFGSGTRLTVV.

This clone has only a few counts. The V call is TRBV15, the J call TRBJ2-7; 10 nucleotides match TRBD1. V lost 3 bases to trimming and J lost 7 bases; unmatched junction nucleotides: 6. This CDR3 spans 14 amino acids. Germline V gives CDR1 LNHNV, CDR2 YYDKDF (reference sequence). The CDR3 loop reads CATSRDRGIGEQYF. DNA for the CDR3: TGTGCCACCAGCAGGGACAGGGGGATTGGTGAGCAGTACTTC.

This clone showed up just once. This CDR3 is CASSTGTGETQYF. The DNA for the CDR3 is TGTGCCAGCAGCACGGGGACGGGCGAGACCCAGTACTTC. V usage is TRBV11-3 and J usage is TRBJ2-5; either TRBD1 or TRBD2 may supply D (5 bases each). The CDR3 extends over 13 amino acids. Germline CDR1 SGHNT, CDR2 YENEEA. V lost 5 bases, J lost 5 bases, and 12 bases lay in between.

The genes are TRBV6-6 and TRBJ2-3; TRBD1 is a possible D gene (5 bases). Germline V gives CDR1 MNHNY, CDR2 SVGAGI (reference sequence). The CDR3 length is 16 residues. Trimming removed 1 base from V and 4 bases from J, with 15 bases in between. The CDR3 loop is CASSYYPGMSPDTQYF. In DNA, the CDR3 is TGTGCCAGCAGTTACTATCCAGGGATGTCACCAGATACGCAGTATTTT.

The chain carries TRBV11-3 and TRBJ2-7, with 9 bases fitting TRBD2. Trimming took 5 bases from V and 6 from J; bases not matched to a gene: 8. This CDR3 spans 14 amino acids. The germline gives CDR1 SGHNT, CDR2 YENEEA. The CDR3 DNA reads TGTGCCAGCAGCGGTCCGGGACTAGCCCGCGAGCAGTACTTC. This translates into CASSGPGLAREQYF.

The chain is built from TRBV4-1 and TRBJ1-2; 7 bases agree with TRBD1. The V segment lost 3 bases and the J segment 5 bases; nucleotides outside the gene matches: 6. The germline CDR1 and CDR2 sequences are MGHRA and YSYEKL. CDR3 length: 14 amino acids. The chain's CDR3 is CASSQFWTGYGYTF. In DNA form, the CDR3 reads TGCGCCAGCAGCCAGTTTTGGACAGGTTATGGCTACACCTTC.

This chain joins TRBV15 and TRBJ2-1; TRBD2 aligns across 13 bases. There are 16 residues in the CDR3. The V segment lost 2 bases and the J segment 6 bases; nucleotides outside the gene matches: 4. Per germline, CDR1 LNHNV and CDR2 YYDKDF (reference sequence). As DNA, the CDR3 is TGTGCCACCAGCAGAACGACTAGCGGGAGGTTCAATGAGCAGTTCTTC. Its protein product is CATSRTTSGRFNEQFF.

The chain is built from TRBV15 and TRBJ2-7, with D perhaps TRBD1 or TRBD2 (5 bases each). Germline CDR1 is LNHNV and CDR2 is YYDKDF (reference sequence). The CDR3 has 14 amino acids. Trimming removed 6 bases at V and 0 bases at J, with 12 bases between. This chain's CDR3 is CATRTGTYSYEQYF. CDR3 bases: TGTGCCACCAGGACCGGGACGTACTCCTACGAGCAGTACTTC.

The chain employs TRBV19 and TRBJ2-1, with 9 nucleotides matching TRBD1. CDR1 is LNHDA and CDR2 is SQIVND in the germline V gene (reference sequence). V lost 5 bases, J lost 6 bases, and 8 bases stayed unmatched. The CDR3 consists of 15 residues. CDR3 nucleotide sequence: TGTGCCAGTAGTGTGGACAGGGGTAGGGTCAATGAGCAGTTCTTC. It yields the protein CASSVDRGRVNEQFF.

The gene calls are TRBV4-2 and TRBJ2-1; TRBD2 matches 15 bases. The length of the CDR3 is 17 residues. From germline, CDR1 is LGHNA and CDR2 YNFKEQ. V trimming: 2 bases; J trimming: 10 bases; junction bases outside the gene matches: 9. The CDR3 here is CASSQSPGLAGGAEQFF. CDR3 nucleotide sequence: TGTGCCAGCAGCCAATCACCGGGACTAGCGGGGGGCGCGGAGCAGTTCTTC.

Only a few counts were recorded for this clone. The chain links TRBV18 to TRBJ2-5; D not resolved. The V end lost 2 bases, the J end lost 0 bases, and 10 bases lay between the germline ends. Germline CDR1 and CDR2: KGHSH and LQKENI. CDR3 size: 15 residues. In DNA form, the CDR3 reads TGTGCCAGCTCACCATTTTCACCGTACCAAGAGACCCAGTACTTC. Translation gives CASSPFSPYQETQYF.